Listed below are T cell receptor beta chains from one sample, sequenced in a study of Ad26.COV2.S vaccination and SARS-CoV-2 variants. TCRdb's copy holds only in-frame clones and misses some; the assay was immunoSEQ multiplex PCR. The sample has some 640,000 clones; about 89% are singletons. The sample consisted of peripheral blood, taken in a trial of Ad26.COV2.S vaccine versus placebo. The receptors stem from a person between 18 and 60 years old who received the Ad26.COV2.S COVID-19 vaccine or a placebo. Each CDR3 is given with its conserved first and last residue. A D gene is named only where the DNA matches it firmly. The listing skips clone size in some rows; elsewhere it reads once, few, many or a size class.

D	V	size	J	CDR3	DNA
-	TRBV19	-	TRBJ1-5	CASSIVAGNQPQHF	TGTGCCAGTAGTATAGTGGCGGGGAATCAGCCCCAGCATTTT
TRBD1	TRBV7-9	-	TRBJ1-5	CASSPGTDSNQPQHF	TGTGCCAGCAGCCCGGGGACAGATAGCAATCAGCCCCAGCATTTT
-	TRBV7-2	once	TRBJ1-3	CASSLAYRASGNTIYF	TGTGCCAGCAGCTTAGCCTACAGGGCCTCTGGAAACACCATATATTTT
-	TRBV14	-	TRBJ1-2	CASSLMTDFNYGYTF	TGTGCCAGCAGCCTAATGACAGACTTTAACTATGGCTACACCTTC
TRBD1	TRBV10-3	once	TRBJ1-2	CAISPGTAQVNYGYTF	TGTGCCATCAGCCCAGGGACAGCCCAAGTTAACTATGGCTACACCTTC
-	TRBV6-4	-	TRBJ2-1	CASSLNSAGNEQFF	TGTGCCAGCAGCCTGAACTCAGCCGGGAATGAGCAGTTCTTC
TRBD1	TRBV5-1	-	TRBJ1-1	CASSIQGVNTEAFF	TGCGCCAGCAGCATACAGGGGGTGAACACTGAAGCTTTCTTT
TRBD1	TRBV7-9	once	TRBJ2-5	CASSYRGQGARETQYF	TGTGCCAGCAGCTACCGGGGACAGGGGGCACGGGAGACCCAGTACTTC
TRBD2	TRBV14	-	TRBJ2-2	CASSQLSGGTGELFF	TGTGCCAGCAGCCAACTTAGCGGGGGCACCGGGGAGCTGTTTTTT
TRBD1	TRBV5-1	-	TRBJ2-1	CASSLGQGAGNEQFF	TGCGCCAGCAGCTTGGGACAGGGGGCGGGGAATGAGCAGTTCTTC
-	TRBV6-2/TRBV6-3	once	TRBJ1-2	CASSPREGSGYTF	TGTGCCAGCAGCCCCAGAGAGGGCAGTGGCTACACCTTC
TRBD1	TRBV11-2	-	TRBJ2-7	CASSPHAGTGMEEQYF	TGTGCCAGCAGCCCCCACGCCGGGACAGGGATGGAGGAGCAGTACTTC
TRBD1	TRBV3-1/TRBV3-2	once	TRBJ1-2	CASSQEGQGGVGYTF	TGTGCCAGCAGCCAAGAGGGACAGGGAGGAGTTGGCTACACCTTC
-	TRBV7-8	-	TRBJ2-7	CATQPPGAGVAEQYF	TGTGCCACCCAGCCCCCGGGGGCGGGAGTTGCCGAGCAGTACTTC
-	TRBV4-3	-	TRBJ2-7	CASSQDHTGVATGEQYF	TGCGCCAGCAGCCAAGATCATACGGGGGTAGCAACGGGGGAGCAGTACTTC
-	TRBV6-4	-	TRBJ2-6	CASSDFSGANVLTF	TGTGCCAGCAGTGATTTCTCTGGGGCCAACGTCCTGACTTTC
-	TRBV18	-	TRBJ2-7	CASSGRDSSSYEQYF	TGTGCCAGCTCAGGCCGGGACTCTAGCTCCTACGAGCAGTACTTC
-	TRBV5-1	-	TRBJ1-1	CASSQSGTDAEAFF	TGCGCCAGCAGTCAATCCGGGACCGACGCTGAAGCTTTCTTT
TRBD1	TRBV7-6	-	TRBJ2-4	CASSLGDRGRCTNIQYF	TGTGCCAGCAGCTTGGGGGACAGGGGGCGGTGTACAAACATTCAGTACTTC
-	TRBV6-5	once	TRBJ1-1	CASSTLPEAFF	TGTGCCAGCAGTACCTTACCTGAAGCTTTCTTT
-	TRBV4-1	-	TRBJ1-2	CASSGGVYGYTF	TGCGCCAGCAGCGGAGGGGTCTATGGCTACACCTTC
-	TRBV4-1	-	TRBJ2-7	CASSQEEDRDYEQYF	TGCGCCAGCAGCCAAGAAGAGGACCGGGACTACGAGCAGTACTTC
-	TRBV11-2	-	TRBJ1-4	CASSRPGTGREKLFF	TGTGCCAGCAGTCGGCCCGGGACCGGACGTGAAAAACTGTTTTTT
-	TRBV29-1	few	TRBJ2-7	CSVRTGPSYEQYF	TGCAGCGTCCGAACAGGGCCCTCCTACGAGCAGTACTTC
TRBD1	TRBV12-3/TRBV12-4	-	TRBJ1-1	CASSRTGNTEAFF	TGTGCCAGCAGTCGGACAGGGAACACTGAAGCTTTCTTT
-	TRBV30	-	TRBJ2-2	CAWRRVENTGELFF	TGTGCCTGGAGACGAGTAGAGAACACCGGGGAGCTGTTTTTT
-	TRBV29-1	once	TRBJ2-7	CSVVARYEQYF	TGCAGCGTTGTTGCCCGCTACGAGCAGTACTTC
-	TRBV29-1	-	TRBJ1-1	CSVSGSEAFF	TGCAGCGTTTCTGGGTCTGAAGCTTTCTTT
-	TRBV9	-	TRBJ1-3	CASSVAGMGNTIYF	TGTGCCAGCAGCGTAGCTGGGATGGGAAACACCATATATTTT
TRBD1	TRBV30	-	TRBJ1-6	CAWTGGHNSPLHF	TGTGCCTGGACAGGGGGCCATAATTCACCCCTCCACTTT
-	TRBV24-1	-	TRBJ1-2	CATSPGYTF	TGTGCCACCAGTCCCGGCTACACCTTC
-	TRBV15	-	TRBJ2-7	CATSRDPGTYEQYF	TGTGCCACCAGCAGAGATCCCGGTACCTACGAGCAGTACTTC
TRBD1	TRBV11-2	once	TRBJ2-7	CASSFARGLYEQYF	TGTGCCAGCAGCTTTGCCAGGGGGCTGTACGAGCAGTACTTC
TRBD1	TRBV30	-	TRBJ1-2	CAWSVWQGAIANYGYTF	TGTGCCTGGAGTGTATGGCAGGGGGCTATAGCTAACTATGGCTACACCTTC
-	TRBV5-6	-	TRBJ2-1	CASSDPTYNEQFF	TGTGCCAGCAGCGACCCTACCTACAATGAGCAGTTCTTC
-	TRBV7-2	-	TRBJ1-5	CASSLGDANQPQHF	TGTGCCAGCAGCTTAGGGGACGCAAATCAGCCCCAGCATTTT
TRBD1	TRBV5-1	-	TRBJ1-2	CASSPGQGAGYGYTF	TGCGCCAGCAGCCCAGGACAGGGGGCTGGCTATGGCTACACCTTC
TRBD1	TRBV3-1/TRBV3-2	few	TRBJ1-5	CASSPSGAGGVQPQHF	TGTGCCAGCAGCCCAAGTGGAGCAGGGGGCGTACAGCCCCAGCATTTT
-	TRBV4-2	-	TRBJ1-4	CASSQEWVQANEKLFF	TGTGCCAGCAGCCAAGAATGGGTTCAGGCTAATGAAAAACTGTTTTTT
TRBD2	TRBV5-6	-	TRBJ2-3	CASSWAATSEYTDTQYF	TGTGCCAGCAGCTGGGCCGCAACTAGCGAGTACACAGATACGCAGTATTTT